This T cell receptor beta chain was recorded in a study of blood T cells in healthy people across ages. It was with a sample-barcoded 5' primer and a J-beta primer mix that a second PCR of roughly 6 to 12 cycles was run. TCRdb re-called the 5' RACE reads with MiXCR, one entry per CDR3 protein. The data contain 1.5 million to 2 million distinct CDR3 sequences, around 40% of them singletons. The ends were cut back, 5 bases at V and 10 bases at J, with 12 bases in the middle. Germline V gives CDR1 SGHTA, CDR2 FQGNSA. CDR3 length equals 12 residues. Sequences were obtained from blood. The sequence came from a human donor in good health. The genes are TRBV7-2 and TRBJ2-1; D gene unclear. Here the CDR3 reads CASSKPAQEQFF. The CDR3 DNA is TGTGCCAGCAGCAAACCGGCCCAGGAGCAGTTCTTC.